The subject of this entry is one T cell receptor beta chain. The assay was immunoSEQ multiplex PCR, and TCRdb's table has in-frame clones only and misses some. The repertoire holds about 36,000 clones, with approximately 82% as singletons. The data belong to a study of pediatric ulcerative colitis. Germline loops: CDR1 GTSNPN, CDR2 SVGIG (reference sequence). This CDR3 contains 16 residues. V lost 7 bases and J 4 bases, leaving 25 bases between the germline ends. The sequence derives from a girl between 10 and 17 years old with moderate ulcerative colitis. The chain couples TRBV30 to TRBJ1-1, with a tentative D call TRBD1 (5 bases). Sequencing was carried out using blood. The CDR3 reads CASKADSSLGITEAFF. The CDR3 DNA reads TGTGCCTCCAAGGCCGACAGTAGTTTGGGGATCACTGAAGCTTTCTTT.